These T cell receptor beta chains were read from a single sample in a study of identical twins. TCRdb recomputed calls from the 5' RACE reads with MiXCR, one row per CDR3 protein. The repertoire holds roughly 710,000 distinct CDR3 sequences, with 5.5% to 6.5% as singletons. Sample: naive T cells sorted from blood. These receptors were taken from a man younger than 30 in good health. Each CDR3 is given with its conserved first and last residue. The order of the fields is V gene, D gene, clone size, J gene, CDR3 DNA, CDR3 protein. The D gene is left open where the match is weak. Expanded clones get a size class; other rows say once, few or many, or leave the size out.

>TRBV5-1|TRBD1|NA|TRBJ2-6
TGCGCCAGCAGCTTAGCGACAGGGTCTGGGGCCAACGTCCTGACTTTC
CASSLATGSGANVLTF
>TRBV20-1|TRBD2|many|TRBJ2-1
TGCAGTGCTAGAGGGTTGACTAGCGGCACCTACAATGAGCAGTTCTTC
CSARGLTSGTYNEQFF
>TRBV29-1|NA|NA|TRBJ2-7
TGCAGCTTTCGCGCGGTCTCCTCCTACGAGCAGTACTTC
CSFRAVSSYEQYF
>TRBV20-1|NA|NA|TRBJ2-3
TGCAGTGGCCTACTAGCAGATACGCAGTATTTT
CSGLLADTQYF
>TRBV11-2|NA|NA|TRBJ2-1
TGTGCCAGCAGTCATATCATCGGGAACAGATACAATGAGCAGTTCTTC
CASSHIIGNRYNEQFF
>TRBV29-1|TRBD1|many|TRBJ2-3
TGCAGCGTCGCCCCCGCTGGGACAGGGTTTCCAGATACGCAGTATTTT
CSVAPAGTGFPDTQYF
>TRBV9|NA|few|TRBJ1-3
TGTGCCAGCAGCGTAGGAGCAACAGGTCTCTCTGGAAACACCATATATTTT
CASSVGATGLSGNTIYF
>TRBV5-1|NA|few|TRBJ2-1
TGCGCCAGCAGTTTAAGCGGCGAGCCGGCCTACAATGAGCAGTTCTTC
CASSLSGEPAYNEQFF
>TRBV20-1|TRBD1|many|TRBJ1-4
TGCAGTGCTAGTTCTACGGGACAGCTTAATGAAAAACTGTTTTTT
CSASSTGQLNEKLFF
>TRBV20-1|TRBD2|few|TRBJ2-1
TGCAGTGCTAAACTAGCGGGAGAGCCTTCCTTCTTC
CSAKLAGEPSFF
>TRBV29-1|TRBD2|many|TRBJ2-5
TGCAGCGCCGAGCGGGGTGGAGATACCCAGTACTTC
CSAERGGDTQYF
>TRBV6-1|NA|few|TRBJ1-2
TGTGCCAGCAGAAAGACAGGAACTTATGGCTACACCTTC
CASRKTGTYGYTF
>TRBV6-2/TRBV6-3|NA|many|TRBJ1-5
TGTGCCAGCAGCAAACTGATTTGGACGGAACTATTCAATCAGCCCCAGCATTTT
CASSKLIWTELFNQPQHF
>TRBV7-9|NA|many|TRBJ1-2
TGTGCCAGCAGCCAAGGACAGCACTATGGCTACACCTTC
CASSQGQHYGYTF
>TRBV7-8|NA|few|TRBJ2-1
TGTGCCAGCAGCTTTGGTAGCGGCAAGTACAATGAGCAGTTCTTC
CASSFGSGKYNEQFF
>TRBV12-3/TRBV12-4|NA|many|TRBJ2-4
TGTGCCAGCACACAACAGGTAGCCAAAAACATTCAGTACTTC
CASTQQVAKNIQYF
>TRBV24-1|NA|many|TRBJ2-5
TGTGCCACCAGCCCGGACAGTCAAGAGACCCAGTACTTC
CATSPDSQETQYF
>TRBV20-1|NA|many|TRBJ2-1
TGCAGTGTAGGAGACAGGTACAATGAGCAGTTCTTC
CSVGDRYNEQFF
>TRBV5-1|TRBD2|many|TRBJ2-1
TGCGCCAGCAGCCCCGGGACTAGCGGGAGAGGGGTCAATGAGCAGTTCTTC
CASSPGTSGRGVNEQFF
>TRBV6-5|NA|NA|TRBJ2-2
TGTGCCAGCCTTTACATGGGGACCGGGGAGCTGTTTTTT
CASLYMGTGELFF
>TRBV6-1|TRBD2|NA|TRBJ2-1
TGTGCCAGCAGGGGAGCGGGGGGAGTAACCTACAATGAGCAGTTCTTC
CASRGAGGVTYNEQFF
>TRBV19|NA|NA|TRBJ1-5
TGTGCCAGTAGTATATGGCAGCAAATACACCATAGCAATCAGCCCCAGCATTTT
CASSIWQQIHHSNQPQHF
>TRBV6-2/TRBV6-3|TRBD2|many|TRBJ2-1
TGTGCCAGCAGCTTCGGACTAGCGGGAGGCCACGGTAGCAATGAGCAGTTCTTC
CASSFGLAGGHGSNEQFF
>TRBV20-1|NA|NA|TRBJ2-5
TGCAGTGCGCTAGCGCGAGTCAAAGAGACCCAGTACTTC
CSALARVKETQYF
>TRBV20-1|NA|many|TRBJ2-5
TGCAGTGCTAGATTCCCACCAGAGACCCAGTACTTC
CSARFPPETQYF